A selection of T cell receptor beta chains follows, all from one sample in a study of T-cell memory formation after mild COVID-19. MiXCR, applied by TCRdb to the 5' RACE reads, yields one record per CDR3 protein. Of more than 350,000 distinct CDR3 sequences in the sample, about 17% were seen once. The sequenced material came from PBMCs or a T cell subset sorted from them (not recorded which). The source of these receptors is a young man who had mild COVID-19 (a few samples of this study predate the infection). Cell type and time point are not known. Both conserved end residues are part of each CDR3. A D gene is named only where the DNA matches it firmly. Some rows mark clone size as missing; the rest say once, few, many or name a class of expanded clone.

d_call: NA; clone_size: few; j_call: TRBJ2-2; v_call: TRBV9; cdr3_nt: TGTGCCAGCAGCGTAGATCCGGGATCGAACACCGGGGAGCTGTTTTTT; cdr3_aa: CASSVDPGSNTGELFF
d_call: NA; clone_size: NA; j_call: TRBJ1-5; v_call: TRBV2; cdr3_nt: TGTGCCAGCAGTGAGACGGGGGCTAGGCCCCAGCATTTT; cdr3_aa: CASSETGARPQHF
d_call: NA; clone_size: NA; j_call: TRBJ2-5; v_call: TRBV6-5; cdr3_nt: TGTGCCAGCAGTAAAGCGGTCGTGGAGGGGGTGTGGACCCAGTACTTC; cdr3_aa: CASSKAVVEGVWTQYF
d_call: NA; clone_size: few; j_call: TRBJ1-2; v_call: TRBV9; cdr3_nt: TGTGCCAGCAGCCCCGCGGGGGAGGGCTACACCTTC; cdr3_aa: CASSPAGEGYTF
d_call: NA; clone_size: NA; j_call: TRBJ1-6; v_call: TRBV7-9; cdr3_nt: TGTGCCAGCAGCTTAGAAATCGGGGGTTTGTTCCCCCTCCACTTT; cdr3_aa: CASSLEIGGLFPLHF
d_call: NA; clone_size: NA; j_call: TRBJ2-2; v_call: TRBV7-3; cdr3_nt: TGTGCCAGCAGCACTGGACTCGAGACCGGGGAGCTGTTTTTT; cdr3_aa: CASSTGLETGELFF
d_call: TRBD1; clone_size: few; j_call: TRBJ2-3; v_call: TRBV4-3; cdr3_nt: TGCGCCAGCAGCCATGGGACAGGGGGTAGCCCAGATACGCAGTATTTT; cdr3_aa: CASSHGTGGSPDTQYF
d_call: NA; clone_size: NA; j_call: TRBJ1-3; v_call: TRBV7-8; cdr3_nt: TGTGCCAGCAGCCGACAGGAACGGAACACCATATATTTT; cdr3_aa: CASSRQERNTIYF
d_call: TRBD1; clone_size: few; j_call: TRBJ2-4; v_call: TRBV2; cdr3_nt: TGTGCCAGGGACAGGGCCAAAAACATTCAGTACTTC; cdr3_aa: CARDRAKNIQYF
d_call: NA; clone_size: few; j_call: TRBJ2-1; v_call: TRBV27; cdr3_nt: TGTGCCAGCAGTCCAACAGGAGGGGGATGGAATGAGCAGTTCTTC; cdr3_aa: CASSPTGGGWNEQFF
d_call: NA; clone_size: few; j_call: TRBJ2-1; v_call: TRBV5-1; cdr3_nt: TGCGCCAGCGTCGGCACGGGGTTCAATGAGCAGTTCTTC; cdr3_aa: CASVGTGFNEQFF
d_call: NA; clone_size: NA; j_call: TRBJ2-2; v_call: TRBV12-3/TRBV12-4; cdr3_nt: TGTGCCAGCAGTCGCCGCGACTTGGCCACCGGGGAGCTGTTTTTT; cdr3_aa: CASSRRDLATGELFF
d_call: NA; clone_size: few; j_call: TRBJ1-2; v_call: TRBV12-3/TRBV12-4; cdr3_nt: TGTGCCAGCAGTTTACGCAGGGGAGTTCATGGCTACACCTTC; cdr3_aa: CASSLRRGVHGYTF
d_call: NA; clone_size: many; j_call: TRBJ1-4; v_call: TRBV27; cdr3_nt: TGTGCCAGCAGCCTGGGGGAGGCAACTAATGAAAAACTGTTTTTT; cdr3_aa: CASSLGEATNEKLFF
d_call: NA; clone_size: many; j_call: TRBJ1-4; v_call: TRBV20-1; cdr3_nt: TGCAGTGCTAGAGATGTGGTGGGTGGTGAAAAACTGTTTTTT; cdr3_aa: CSARDVVGGEKLFF
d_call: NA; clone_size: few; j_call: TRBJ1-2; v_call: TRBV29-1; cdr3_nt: TGCAGCGTTGCGTCAGGGTATAAAGGCTATGGCTACACCTTC; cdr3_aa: CSVASGYKGYGYTF
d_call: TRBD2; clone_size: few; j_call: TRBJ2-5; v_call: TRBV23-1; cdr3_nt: TGCGCCAGCAGTCGGAAGGAGGGGAGGGAAGAGACCCAGTACTTC; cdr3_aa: CASSRKEGREETQYF
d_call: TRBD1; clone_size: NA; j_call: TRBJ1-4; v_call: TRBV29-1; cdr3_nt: TGCAGCGTTGTTGGGACAGGGAAAGCCTGGCCTACGGACGGAAAACTGTTTTTT; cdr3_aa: CSVVGTGKAWPTDGKLFF
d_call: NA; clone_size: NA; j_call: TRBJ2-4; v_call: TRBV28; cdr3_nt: TGTGCCAGCAGCCCCCAGGGGCGCATCGCCAAAAACATTCAGTACTTC; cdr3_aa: CASSPQGRIAKNIQYF
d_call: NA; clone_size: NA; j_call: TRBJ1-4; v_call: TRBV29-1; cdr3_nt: TGCAGCGCTAGACACTCAACTAATGAAAAACTGTTTTTT; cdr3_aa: CSARHSTNEKLFF
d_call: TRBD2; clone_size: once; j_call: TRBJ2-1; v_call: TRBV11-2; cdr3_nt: TGTGCCAGCAGCTTTGCGGGGGGCGCTGAGCAGTTCTTC; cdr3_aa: CASSFAGGAEQFF
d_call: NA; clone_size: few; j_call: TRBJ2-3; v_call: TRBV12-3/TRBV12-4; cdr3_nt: TGTGCCAGCAGTCCGTCGCCCCCGTCGGATACGCAGTATTTT; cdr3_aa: CASSPSPPSDTQYF
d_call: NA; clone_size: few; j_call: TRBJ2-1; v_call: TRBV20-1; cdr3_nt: TGCAGTGCTAGTCTCTACAATGAGCAGTTCTTC; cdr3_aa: CSASLYNEQFF
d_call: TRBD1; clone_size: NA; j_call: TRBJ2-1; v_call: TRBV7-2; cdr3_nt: TGTGCCAGCAGCTTGGGACAGGTTTACAATGAGCAGTTCTTC; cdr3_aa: CASSLGQVYNEQFF
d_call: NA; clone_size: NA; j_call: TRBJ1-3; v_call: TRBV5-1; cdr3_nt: TGCGCCAGCAGCCCCGGGACATTTGGAAACACCATATATTTT; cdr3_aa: CASSPGTFGNTIYF
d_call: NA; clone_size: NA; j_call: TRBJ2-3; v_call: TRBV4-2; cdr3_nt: TGTGCCAGCAGCCAAGTTCCACAACGGGGAGATACGCAGTATTTT; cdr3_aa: CASSQVPQRGDTQYF
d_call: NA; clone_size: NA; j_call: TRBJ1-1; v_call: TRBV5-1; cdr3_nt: TGCGCCAGCAGCATACAGGGACCGGAAGCTTTCTTT; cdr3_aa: CASSIQGPEAFF
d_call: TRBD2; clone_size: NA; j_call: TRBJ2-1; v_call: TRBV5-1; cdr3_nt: TGCGCCAGCAGCTCTGGGACTAGCGGACCTCAACCCCAGTTCTTC; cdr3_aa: CASSSGTSGPQPQFF
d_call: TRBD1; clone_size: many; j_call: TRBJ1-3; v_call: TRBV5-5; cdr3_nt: TGTGCCAGCTCACAGGGGCCCGCGGGAAACACCATATATTTT; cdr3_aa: CASSQGPAGNTIYF
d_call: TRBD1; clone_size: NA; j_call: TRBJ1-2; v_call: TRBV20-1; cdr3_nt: TGCAGTGCCAGCCGGGACAGGGTGAACTATGGCTACACCTTC; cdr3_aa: CSASRDRVNYGYTF
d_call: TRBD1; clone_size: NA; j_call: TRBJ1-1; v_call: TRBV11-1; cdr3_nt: TGTGCCAGCAGCACTCCGGGACAGGGGCCGCGCGAAGCTTTCTTT; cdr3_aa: CASSTPGQGPREAFF
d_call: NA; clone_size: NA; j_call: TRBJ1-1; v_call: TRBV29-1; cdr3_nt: TGCAGCGTTGTCAGGGGCTCTGAAGCTTTCTTT; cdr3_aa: CSVVRGSEAFF
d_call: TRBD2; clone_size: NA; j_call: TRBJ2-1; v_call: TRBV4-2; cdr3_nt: TGTGCCAGCAGCCAAGATCGGACTAGCGGGAATGAGCAGTTCTTC; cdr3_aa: CASSQDRTSGNEQFF
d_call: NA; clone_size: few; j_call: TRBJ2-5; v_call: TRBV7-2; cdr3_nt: TGTGCCAGCAGCTTAACATGGCGTGAGACCCAGTACTTC; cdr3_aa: CASSLTWRETQYF
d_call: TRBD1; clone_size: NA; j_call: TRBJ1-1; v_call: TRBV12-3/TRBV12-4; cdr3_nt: TGTGCCAGCAGCTCCCACACAGGGGGCAACGCTGAAGCTTTCTTT; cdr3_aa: CASSSHTGGNAEAFF
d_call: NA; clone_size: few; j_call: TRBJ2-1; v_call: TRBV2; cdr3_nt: TGTGCCAGCAGTGAAACAGTTAGCTCCTACAATGAGCAGTTCTTC; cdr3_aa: CASSETVSSYNEQFF
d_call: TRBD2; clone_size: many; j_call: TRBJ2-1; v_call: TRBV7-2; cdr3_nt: TGTGCCAGCAGCTTACGAACTAGCGGGTACAATGAGCAGTTCTTC; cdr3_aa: CASSLRTSGYNEQFF
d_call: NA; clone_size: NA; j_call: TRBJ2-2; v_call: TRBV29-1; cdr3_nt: TGCAGCGTTGAACTTCAGGGGAGGGCCGGGGAGCTGTTTTTT; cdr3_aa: CSVELQGRAGELFF
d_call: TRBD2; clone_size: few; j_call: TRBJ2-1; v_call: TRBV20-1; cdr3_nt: TGCAGTGCCTGGACTAGCGGGGGGGCCAATGAGCAGTTCTTC; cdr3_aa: CSAWTSGGANEQFF
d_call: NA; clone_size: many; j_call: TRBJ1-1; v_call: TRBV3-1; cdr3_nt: TGTGCCAGCAGCCAATTTAGCAGAACTGAAGCTTTCTTT; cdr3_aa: CASSQFSRTEAFF
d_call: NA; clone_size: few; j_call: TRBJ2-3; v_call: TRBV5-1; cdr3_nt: TGCGCCAGCAGCCCCGGAATAGAGGCAGATACGCAGTATTTT; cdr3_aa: CASSPGIEADTQYF